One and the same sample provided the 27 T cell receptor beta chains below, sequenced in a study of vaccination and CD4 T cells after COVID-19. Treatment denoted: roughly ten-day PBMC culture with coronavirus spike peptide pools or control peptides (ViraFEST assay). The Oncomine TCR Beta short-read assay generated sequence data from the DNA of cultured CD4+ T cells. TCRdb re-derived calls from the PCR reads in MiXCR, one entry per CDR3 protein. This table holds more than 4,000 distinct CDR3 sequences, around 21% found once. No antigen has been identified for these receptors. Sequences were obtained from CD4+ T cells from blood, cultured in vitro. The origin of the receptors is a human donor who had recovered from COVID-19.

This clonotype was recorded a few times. The CDR3: CASSWEGGPGNGYTF. In nucleotides, the CDR3 is TGCGCCAGCAGCTGGGAGGGGGGACCAGGGAATGGCTACACCTTC. V is TRBV5-1 and J is TRBJ1-2; possibly TRBD1 for D (6 bases). The CDR3 runs 15 residues. CDR1 is SGHRS, CDR2 YFSETQ, per germline. The V gene lost 3 bases and the J gene lost 6 bases, with 18 bases spanning the gap.

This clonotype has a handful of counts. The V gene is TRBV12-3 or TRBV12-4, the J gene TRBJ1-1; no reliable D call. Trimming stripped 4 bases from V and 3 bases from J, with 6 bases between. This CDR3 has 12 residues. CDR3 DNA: TGTGCCAGCAGTTCCCGTTACACTGAAGCTTTCTTT. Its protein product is CASSSRYTEAFF.

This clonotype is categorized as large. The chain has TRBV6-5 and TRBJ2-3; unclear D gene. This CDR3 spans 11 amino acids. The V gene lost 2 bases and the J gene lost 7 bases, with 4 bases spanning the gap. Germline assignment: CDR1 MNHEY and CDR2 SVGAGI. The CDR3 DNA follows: TGTGCCAGCAGTTACGGGAATACGCAGTATTTT. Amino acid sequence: CASSYGNTQYF.

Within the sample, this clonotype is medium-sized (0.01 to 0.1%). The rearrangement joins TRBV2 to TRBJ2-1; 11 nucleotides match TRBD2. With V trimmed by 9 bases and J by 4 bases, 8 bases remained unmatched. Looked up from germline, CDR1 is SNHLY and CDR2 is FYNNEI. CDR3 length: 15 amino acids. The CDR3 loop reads CARDKTSGVYNEQFF. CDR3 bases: TGTGCCAGGGATAAGACTAGCGGGGTTTACAATGAGCAGTTCTTC.

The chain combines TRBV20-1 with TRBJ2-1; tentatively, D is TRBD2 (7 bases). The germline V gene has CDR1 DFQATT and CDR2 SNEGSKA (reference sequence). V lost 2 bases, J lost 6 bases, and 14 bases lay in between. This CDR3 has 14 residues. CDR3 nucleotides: TGCAGTGCTAGATTGAGGGGGGGCCTCAATGAGCAGTTCTTC. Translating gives CSARLRGGLNEQFF.

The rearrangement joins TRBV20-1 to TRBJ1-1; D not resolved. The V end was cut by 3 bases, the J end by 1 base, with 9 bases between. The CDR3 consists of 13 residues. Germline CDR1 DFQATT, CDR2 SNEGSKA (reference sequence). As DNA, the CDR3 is TGCAGTGCTAGGGAGGACGAGAACACTGAAGCTTTCTTT. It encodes CSAREDENTEAFF.

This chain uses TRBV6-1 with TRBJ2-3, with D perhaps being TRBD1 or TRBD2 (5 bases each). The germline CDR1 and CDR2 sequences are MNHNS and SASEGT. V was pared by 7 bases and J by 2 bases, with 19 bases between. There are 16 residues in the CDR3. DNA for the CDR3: TGTGCCAGCACCCCCCGGGGCCGAACCTCCACAGATACGCAGTATTTT. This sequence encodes CASTPRGRTSTDTQYF.

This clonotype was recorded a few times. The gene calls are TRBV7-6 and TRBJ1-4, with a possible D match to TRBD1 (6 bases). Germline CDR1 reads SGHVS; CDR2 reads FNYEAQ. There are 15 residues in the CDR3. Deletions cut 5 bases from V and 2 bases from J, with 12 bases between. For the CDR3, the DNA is TGTGCCAGCAGCGACCAGGGGATGACTAATGAAAAACTGTTTTTT. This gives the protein CASSDQGMTNEKLFF.

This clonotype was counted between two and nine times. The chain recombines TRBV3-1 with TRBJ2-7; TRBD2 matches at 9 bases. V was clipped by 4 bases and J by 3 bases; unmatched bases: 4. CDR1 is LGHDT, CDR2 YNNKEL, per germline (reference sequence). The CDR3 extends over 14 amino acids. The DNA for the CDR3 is TGTGCCAGCAGCCCAGCGGGGGGCGGCTACGAGCAGTACTTC. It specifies CASSPAGGGYEQYF.

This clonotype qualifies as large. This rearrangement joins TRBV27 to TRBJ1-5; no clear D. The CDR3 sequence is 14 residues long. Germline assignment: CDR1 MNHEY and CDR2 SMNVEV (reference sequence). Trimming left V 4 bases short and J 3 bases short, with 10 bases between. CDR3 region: CASSSKGLNQPQHF. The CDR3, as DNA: TGTGCCAGCAGTTCAAAAGGGCTCAATCAGCCCCAGCATTTT.

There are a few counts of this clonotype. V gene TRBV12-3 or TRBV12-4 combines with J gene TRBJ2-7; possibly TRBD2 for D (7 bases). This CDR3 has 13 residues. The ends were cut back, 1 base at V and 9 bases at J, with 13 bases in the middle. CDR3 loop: CASSLGAGAPQYF. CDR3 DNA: TGTGCCAGCAGTTTAGGTGCGGGGGCCCCGCAGTACTTC.

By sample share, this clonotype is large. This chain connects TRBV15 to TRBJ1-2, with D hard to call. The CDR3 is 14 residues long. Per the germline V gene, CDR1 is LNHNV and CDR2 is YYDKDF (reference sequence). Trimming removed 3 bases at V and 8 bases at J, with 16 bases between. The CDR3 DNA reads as TGTGCCACCAGCAGGGGAGAGGGAATAATGGGCTACACCTTC. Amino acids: CATSRGEGIMGYTF.

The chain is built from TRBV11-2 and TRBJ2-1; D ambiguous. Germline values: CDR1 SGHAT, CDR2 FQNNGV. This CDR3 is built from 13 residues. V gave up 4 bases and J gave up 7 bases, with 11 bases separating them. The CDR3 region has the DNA TGTGCCAGCAGCTGGTCCCTGGGGAATGAGCAGTTCTTC. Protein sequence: CASSWSLGNEQFF.

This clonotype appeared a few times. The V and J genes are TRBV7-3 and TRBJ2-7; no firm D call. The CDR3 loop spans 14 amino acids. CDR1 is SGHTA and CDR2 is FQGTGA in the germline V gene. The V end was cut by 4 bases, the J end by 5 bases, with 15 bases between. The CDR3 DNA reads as TGTGCCAGCAGCTCGGCGAACGTCCTCCACGAGCAGTACTTC. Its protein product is CASSSANVLHEQYF.

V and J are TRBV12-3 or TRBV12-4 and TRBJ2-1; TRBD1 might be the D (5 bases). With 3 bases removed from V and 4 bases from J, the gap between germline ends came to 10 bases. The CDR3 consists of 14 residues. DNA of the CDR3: TGTGCCAGCAGTTTTGGGGCTCGGTACAATGAGCAGTTCTTC. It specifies CASSFGARYNEQFF.

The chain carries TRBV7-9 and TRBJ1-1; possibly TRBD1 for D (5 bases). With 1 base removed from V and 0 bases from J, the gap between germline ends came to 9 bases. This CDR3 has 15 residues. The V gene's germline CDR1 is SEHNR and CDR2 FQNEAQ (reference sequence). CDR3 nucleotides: TGTGCCAGCAGCTTAGTTTGGACACTGAACACTGAAGCTTTCTTT. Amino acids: CASSLVWTLNTEAFF.

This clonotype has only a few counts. The CDR3 here is CASSSGTGGTYEQYF. CDR3 sequence (DNA): TGTGCCAGCAGCTCCGGGACAGGGGGCACCTACGAGCAGTACTTC. J is TRBJ2-7 and V is TRBV7-6; 12 nucleotides match TRBD1. CDR3 length equals 15 residues. With 4 bases clipped from V and 2 bases from J, the junction kept 3 bases outside the gene matches. Germline V gene sequence: CDR1 SGHVS, CDR2 FNYEAQ.

The CDR3 nucleotides read TGTGCCATCAGTGAGTCGGGGCGGGGGGCGAATGAGCAGTTCTTC. This sequence encodes CAISESGRGANEQFF. J is TRBJ2-1 and V is TRBV10-3, with 8 positions matching TRBD2. With V trimmed by 0 bases and J by 7 bases, 5 bases remained unmatched. CDR1 is ENHRY, CDR2 SYGVKD, per germline. The CDR3 has 15 residues.

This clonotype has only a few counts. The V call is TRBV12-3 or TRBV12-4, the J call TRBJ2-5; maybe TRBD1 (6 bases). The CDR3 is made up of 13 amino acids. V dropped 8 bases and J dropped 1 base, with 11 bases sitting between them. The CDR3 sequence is CASSTGSQETQYF. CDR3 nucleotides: TGTGCCAGCTCAACAGGGTCCCAAGAGACCCAGTACTTC.

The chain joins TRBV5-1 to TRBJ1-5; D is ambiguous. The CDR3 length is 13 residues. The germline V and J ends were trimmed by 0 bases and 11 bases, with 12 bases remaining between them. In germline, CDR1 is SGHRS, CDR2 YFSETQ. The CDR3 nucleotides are TGCGCCAGCAGCTTGGAAGGGTCGCAGTCCCAGCATTTT. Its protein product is CASSLEGSQSQHF. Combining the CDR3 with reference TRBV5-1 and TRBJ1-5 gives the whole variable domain KAGVTQTPRYLIKTRGQQVTLSCSPISGHRSVSWYQQTPGQGLQFLFEYFSETQRNKGNFPGRFSGRQFSNSRSEMNVSTLELGDSALYLCASSLEGSQSQHFGDGTRLSIL.

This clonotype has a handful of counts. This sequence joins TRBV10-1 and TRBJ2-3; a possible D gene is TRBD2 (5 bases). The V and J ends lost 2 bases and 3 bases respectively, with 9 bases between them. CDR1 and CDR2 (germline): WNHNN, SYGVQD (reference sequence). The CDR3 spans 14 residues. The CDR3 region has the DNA TGCGCCAGCAGTGAGGGGGAGTGGACAGATACGCAGTATTTT. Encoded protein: CASSEGEWTDTQYF.

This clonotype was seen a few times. This CDR3 reads CASNPLAVGSTQYF. As DNA, the CDR3 is TGTGCCAGCAACCCTCTAGCGGTGGGGAGTACGCAGTATTTT. V and J are TRBV2 and TRBJ2-3; TRBD2 aligns across 7 bases. J was trimmed by 8 bases and V by 7 bases; bases with no gene match: 12. The CDR3 length is 14 residues. The V gene's germline CDR1 is SNHLY and CDR2 FYNNEI.

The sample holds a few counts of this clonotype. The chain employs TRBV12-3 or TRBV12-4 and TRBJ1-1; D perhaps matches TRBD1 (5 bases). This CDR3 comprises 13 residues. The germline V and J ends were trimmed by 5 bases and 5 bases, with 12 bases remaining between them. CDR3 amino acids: CASSPSGRTEAFF. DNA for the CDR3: TGTGCCAGCAGTCCCTCAGGGAGGACTGAAGCTTTCTTT.

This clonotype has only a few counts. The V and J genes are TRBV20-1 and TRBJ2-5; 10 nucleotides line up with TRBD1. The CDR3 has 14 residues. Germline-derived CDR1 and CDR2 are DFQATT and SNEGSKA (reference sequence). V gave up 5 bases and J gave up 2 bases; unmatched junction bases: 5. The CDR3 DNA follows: TGCAGTGCTGTTAGGACAGGGGGACAAGAGACCCAGTACTTC. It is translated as CSAVRTGGQETQYF.

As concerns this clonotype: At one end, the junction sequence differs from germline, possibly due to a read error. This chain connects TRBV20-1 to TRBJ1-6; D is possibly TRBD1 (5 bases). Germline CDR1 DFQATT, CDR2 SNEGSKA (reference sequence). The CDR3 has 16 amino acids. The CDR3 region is CSARAGGSSYNPPLHF. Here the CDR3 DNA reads TGCAGTGCTAGAGCGGGGGGTAGCTCCTATAATCCACCCCTCCACTTT.

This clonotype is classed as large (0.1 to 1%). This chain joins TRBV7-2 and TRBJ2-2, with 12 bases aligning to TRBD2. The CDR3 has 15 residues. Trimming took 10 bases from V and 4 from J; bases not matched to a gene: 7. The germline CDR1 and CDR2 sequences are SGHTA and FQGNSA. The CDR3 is CATIQGLAGTGELFF. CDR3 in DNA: TGTGCCACCATCCAGGGACTAGCGGGCACCGGGGAGCTGTTTTTT. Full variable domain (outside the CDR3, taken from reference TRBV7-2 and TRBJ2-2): GAGVSQSPSNKVTEKGKDVELRCDPISGHTALYWYRQSLGQGLEFLIYFQGNSAPDKSGLPSDRFSAERTGGSVSTLTIQRTQQEDSAVYLCATIQGLAGTGELFFGEGSRLTVL.

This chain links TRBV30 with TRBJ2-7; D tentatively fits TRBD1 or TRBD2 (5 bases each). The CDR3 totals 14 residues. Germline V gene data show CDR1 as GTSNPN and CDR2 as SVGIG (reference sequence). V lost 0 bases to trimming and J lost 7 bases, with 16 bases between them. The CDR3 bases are TGTGCCTGGAGTGTAGGTAGGAGCTGGGGGGAGCAGTACTTC. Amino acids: CAWSVGRSWGEQYF.